Listed here is a single TCR beta chain. There is no known antigen for this receptor. Nothing much larger sits one base from this clone, and base qualities are not available. Trimming removed 5 bases from V and 4 bases from J; the gene matches leave 5 bases unexplained. The CDR3 runs 15 residues from the cysteine to the phenylalanine. CDR3 DNA is the only sequence kept; it has 45 bases, read in frame from the first base. CDR1 SGHAT and CDR2 FQNNGV are derived from the germline V gene. These data come from a study of vaccination and CD4 T cells after COVID-19 (dated by TCRdb to about 2022). Broadly, across the study: SARS-CoV-2 positivity had been established in the convalescent patients by nasal swab PCR, and mild disease was recorded in several of these patients and severe disease in one. The convalescent cohort included six males and four females, with two Hispanic individuals, seven Caucasians, two Asians and one multiracial person. Each participant got two doses of either the Pfizer-BioNTech BNT162b2 vaccine (n=8) or the Moderna mRNA-1273 vaccine (n=2). Post-COVID blood samples were collected from convalescent patients a median of about 92 days after diagnosis, with a range of roughly 30 to 170 days. Post-vaccine blood samples were collected a median of approximately 72 days after the second vaccine dose, ranging from about 12 to 250 days. The cultures were stimulated with overlapping spike peptide pools from SARS-CoV-2 and from the common cold coronaviruses HCoV-NL63, HCoV-OC43 and HCoV-229E. Control cultures received a CEFX viral epitope pool as the positive control, an HIV-1 Nef peptide pool as the negative control, or no peptide. The spike-specific CD4+ TCR repertoire was compared before and after mRNA vaccination in about nine COVID-19 convalescent patients and a handful of infection-naive healthy vaccine recipients.

Study-wide findings and limitations: Relatively few convalescent patients were included in the study, and early timepoints after natural infection were not analyzed. Although the median number of SARS-CoV-2-reactive clonotypes went up from 20 to 25 after infection to around 39 after vaccination, the increase was not significant. In convalescent patients, a median about 86% of post-vaccine SARS-CoV-2-reactive clones were detected only after vaccination, and vaccine-specific priming was suggested by this finding. In convalescent patients, nearly all vaccine-specific clones (304 of 307) were found to be mono-reactive for SARS-CoV-2 spike rather than cross-reactive with common cold coronaviruses.

Reading the label with the study, this specimen's treatment or condition is: roughly 11-day PBMC culture with coronavirus spike peptide pools or control peptides (ViraFEST assay). The ViraFEST assay was used in the study, in which antigen-specific T cells were expanded with peptide pools and expanded clonotypes were subsequently identified by TCR sequencing. Positive SARS-CoV-2 PCR tests in the convalescent patients dated from March to December 2020, before Alpha, Beta and Delta variants emerged in the United States. PBMCs were cultured at 1.5 million to 2.5 million per well in IMDM supplemented with approximately 5.3% human AB serum and 10 IU/ml IL-2, with around 10 ug/ml peptide pools added. Half of the culture medium was replaced with fresh IL-2-containing medium on days 3 and 7. Once the cells had been in culture for over 9 days, the EasySep CD4+ T cell isolation kit was used to isolate CD4+ T cells by negative selection. PBMCs were separated from whole blood using Ficoll-Paque Plus gradient centrifugation and then either used fresh or cryopreserved at -140C. In general, triplicate wells were set up for every culture condition.

The library relied on PCR. DNA from cultured CD4+ T cells was subjected to TCR sequencing with the Oncomine TCR Beta short-read assay at the Johns Hopkins FTIC core. Genomic DNA was extracted from the cultured CD4+ T cells with the QIAamp micro DNA kit. Oncomine TCR Beta libraries from cultured CD4+ T cells were pooled using unique dual indexes and sequenced on an Illumina iSeq 100. Regarding the original processing steps: Non-productive sequences were removed, and CDR3s not starting with C, not ending with F or W, or shorter than 7 amino acids were discarded. Antigen-specific clonotypes were identified using the MANAFEST web application through comparison of peptide-stimulated wells with reference and other culture wells. An FDR below 0.05, an odds ratio above 5, and a productive frequency above 0.1% in at least two of three replicate wells were required for clones to be considered positive. A clonotype was classed as cross-reactive if the clonotype showed significant expansion both in SARS-CoV-2 spike wells and in at least one common cold coronavirus spike condition. Using R version 3.6.1, CDR3 homology was evaluated through Levenshtein distances (stringdist) along with unrooted phylogenetic trees (ape). TCRdb trimmed public reads at Q25 via fastp, called clones via MiXCR and kept in-frame beta chains. Entries that share a CDR3 protein sequence are merged under the most common genes and DNA. These V and J calls derive from TCRdb rather than the authors' analysis. This sample holds around 20,000 distinct CDR3 sequences; approximately 52% were observed only once. Of the sample, nearly 10% is held by the ten largest clones.

Material for sequencing was CD4+ T cells from blood, cultured in vitro. The source is a human donor who had recovered from COVID-19. The V and J segments used are TRBV11-2 and TRBJ2-1, and 10 bases in between align with TRBD2. The base sequence is TGTGCCAGCAGCACTACTAGCGGGGCATACAATGAGCAGTTCTTC. It specifies CASSTTSGAYNEQFF.